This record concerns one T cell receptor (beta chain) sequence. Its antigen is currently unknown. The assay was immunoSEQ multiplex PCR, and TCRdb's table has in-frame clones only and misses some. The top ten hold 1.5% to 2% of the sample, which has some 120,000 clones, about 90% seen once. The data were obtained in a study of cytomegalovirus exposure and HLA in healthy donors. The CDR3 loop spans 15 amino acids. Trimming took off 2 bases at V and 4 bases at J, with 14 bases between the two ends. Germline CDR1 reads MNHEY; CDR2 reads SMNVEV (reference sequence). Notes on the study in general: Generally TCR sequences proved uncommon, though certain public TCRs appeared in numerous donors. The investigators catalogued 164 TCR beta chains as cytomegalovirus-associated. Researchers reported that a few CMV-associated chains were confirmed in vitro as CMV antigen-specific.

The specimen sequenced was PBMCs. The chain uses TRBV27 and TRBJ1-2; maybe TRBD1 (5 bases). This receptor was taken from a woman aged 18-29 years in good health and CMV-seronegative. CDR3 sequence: CASSLTPHGGYGYTF. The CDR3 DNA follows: TGTGCCAGCAGTTTAACACCCCACGGGGGCTATGGCTACACCTTC.